The clone carrying this T cell receptor beta chain occurred a few times. The antigen is not known. This entry belongs to a study of Graves' ophthalmopathy and Graves' hyperthyroidism. Findings of the study overall: Sensitivity of around 85% and specificity of less than 82% were achieved when a 13-signature model separated ophthalmopathy from stable hyperthyroidism. Ophthalmopathy progression predictions by the model showed 72.22% specificity and 70.59% sensitivity.

The CDR3 length is 16 residues. V lost 5 bases to trimming and J lost 4 bases, with 17 bases between them. CDR1 and CDR2 from the germline V gene are MGHDK and SYGVNS. Amplified material comprised TCR beta CDR3 regions derived from RNA transcripts. RT-PCR in the first round used HTBI primers; a second-round multiplex PCR followed. TCRdb redid the calling of the multiplex PCR reads with MiXCR, one entry per CDR3 protein. This sample has some 48,000 distinct CDR3 sequences; 50% occur once, and the top ten carry roughly 20%. This rearrangement joins TRBV25-1 to TRBJ2-2; a weak D match, TRBD1 (6 bases). Sequencing used peripheral blood. This receptor was taken from an adult man with Graves' ophthalmopathy. CDR3 nucleotide sequence: TGTGCCAGCAGTAACTTTACAGGGTTTGCCACCGGGGAGCTGTTTTTT. The encoded protein is CASSNFTGFATGELFF. Full variable domain (remainder filled in from reference TRBV25-1 and TRBJ2-2): EADIYQTPRYLVIGTGKKITLECSQTMGHDKMYWYQQDPGMELHLIHYSYGVNSTEKGDLSSESTVSRIRTEHFPLTLESARPSHTSQYLCASSNFTGFATGELFFGEGSRLTVL.